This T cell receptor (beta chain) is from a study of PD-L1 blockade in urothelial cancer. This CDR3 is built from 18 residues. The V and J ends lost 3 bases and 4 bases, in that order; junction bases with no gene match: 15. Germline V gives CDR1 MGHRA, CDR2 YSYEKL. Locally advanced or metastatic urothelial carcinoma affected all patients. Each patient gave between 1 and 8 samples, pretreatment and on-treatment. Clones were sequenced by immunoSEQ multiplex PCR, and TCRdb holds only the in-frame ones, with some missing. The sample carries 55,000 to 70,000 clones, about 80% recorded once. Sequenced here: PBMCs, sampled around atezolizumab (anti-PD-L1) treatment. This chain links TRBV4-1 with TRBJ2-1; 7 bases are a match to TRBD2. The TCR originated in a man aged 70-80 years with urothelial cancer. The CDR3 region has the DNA TGCGCCAGCAGCCATGTCATAGTGCGGGGGAGAGTATACAATGAGCAGTTCTTC. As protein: CASSHVIVRGRVYNEQFF.